This TCR beta chain originates from a study of Tregs in tolerant kidney transplant recipients. General study results and limits: The most relevant donor-specific Treg TCRbeta repertoire apparently came from expansion with activated donor B cells.

Germline CDR1 is MNHEY and CDR2 is SVGAGI. There are 15 residues in the CDR3. The V gene end was trimmed by 8 bases and the J gene end by 4 bases; junction bases not matched to a gene: 9. A remark on this clone: The antigen remains unidentified.

The protocol was immunoSEQ multiplex PCR, while the TCRdb copy is restricted to in-frame clones and leaves out a portion. The table includes some 88,000 clones, around nine tenths detected once. The V and J genes are TRBV6-5 and TRBJ1-5; 9 bases map to TRBD1. The sequence was collected from a human donor in good health. Sequencing was carried out using CD8+ T cells from blood. This CDR3 reads CASGGTGSPNQPQHF. CDR3 nucleotide sequence: TGTGCCAGCGGAGGGACAGGGTCTCCGAATCAGCCCCAGCATTTT.